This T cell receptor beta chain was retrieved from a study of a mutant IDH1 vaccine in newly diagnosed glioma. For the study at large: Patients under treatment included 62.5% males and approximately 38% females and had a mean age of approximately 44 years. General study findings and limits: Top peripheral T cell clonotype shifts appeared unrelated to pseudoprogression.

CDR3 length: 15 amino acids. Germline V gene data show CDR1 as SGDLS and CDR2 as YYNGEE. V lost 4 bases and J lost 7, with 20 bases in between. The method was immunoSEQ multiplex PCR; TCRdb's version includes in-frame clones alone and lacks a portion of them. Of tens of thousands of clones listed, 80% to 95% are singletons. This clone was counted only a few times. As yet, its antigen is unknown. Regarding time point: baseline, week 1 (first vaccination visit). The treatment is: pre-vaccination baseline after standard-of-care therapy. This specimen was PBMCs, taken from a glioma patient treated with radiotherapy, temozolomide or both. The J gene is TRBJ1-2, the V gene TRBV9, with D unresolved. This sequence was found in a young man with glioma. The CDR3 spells CASSPGFGGQSGYTF. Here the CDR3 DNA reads TGTGCCAGCAGCCCCGGGTTCGGAGGGCAGAGTGGCTACACCTTC.